Following are 24 T cell receptor beta chains from one sample sequenced in a study of blood T cell repertoires in COVID-19. Sequencing used immunoSEQ multiplex PCR; TCRdb keeps in-frame clones, though not all of them. Here the sample spans 60,000 or so clones, around 77% being singletons. The sequenced sample consisted of peripheral blood. All receptors come from a man aged 55-75 years with acute or convalescent COVID-19.

This chain links TRBV28 with TRBJ1-4; D call uncertain. This CDR3 region has 14 residues. Trimming shortened V by 4 bases and J by 8 bases, and 14 bases separated the two germline ends. Germline V lookup: CDR1 MDHEN, CDR2 SYDVKM. The CDR3 here is CASSSPRAIEKLFF. Written as DNA, the CDR3 is TGTGCCAGCAGTTCCCCGAGGGCTATCGAAAAACTGTTTTTT.

The gene calls are TRBV19 and TRBJ2-6, with D possibly matching TRBD1 (5 bases). The CDR3 is 15 residues long. Trimming left V 9 bases short and J 0 bases short, with 12 bases between. Per germline, CDR1 LNHDA and CDR2 SQIVND (reference sequence). The CDR3 loop reads CASGRVLSGANVLTF. The CDR3 DNA reads TGTGCCAGCGGCAGGGTGCTCTCTGGGGCCAACGTCCTGACTTTC.

This rearrangement joins TRBV5-1 to TRBJ2-7; possible D gene TRBD1, 6 bases. Germline values: CDR1 SGHRS, CDR2 YFSETQ. This CDR3 comprises 16 residues. The V end lost 0 bases, the J end lost 0 bases, and 13 bases lay between the germline ends. As DNA, the CDR3 is TGCGCCAGCAGCTTGGGAAACTGGGACAACTCCTACGAGCAGTACTTC. This gives the protein CASSLGNWDNSYEQYF.

This clone appeared once. The chain couples TRBV24-1 to TRBJ2-1, with 7 nucleotides matching TRBD2. This CDR3 has 14 residues. Germline V CDR1 and CDR2: KGHDR, SFDVKD. V lost 3 bases to trimming and J lost 8 bases; unmatched junction nucleotides: 6. The DNA of the CDR3 is TGTGCCACCAGTGATCGGGGAGGGACCGATGAGCAGTTCTTC. This encodes CATSDRGGTDEQFF.

By share of the sample, this clone is medium-sized (0.01 to 0.1%). The chain carries TRBV27 and TRBJ1-2; TRBD1 matches at 9 bases. The CDR3 consists of 16 residues. V was pared by 5 bases and J by 7 bases, with 14 bases of the junction left unmatched. The germline CDR1 and CDR2 sequences are MNHEY and SMNVEV (reference sequence). CDR3 amino acids: CASSTLIRDRASGYTF. The CDR3 bases are TGTGCCAGCAGTACCCTTATTCGGGACAGGGCTAGTGGCTACACCTTC.

The chain recombines TRBV28 with TRBJ2-1; D uncertain. Trimming took off 3 bases at V and 6 bases at J, with 15 bases between the two ends. This CDR3 is 15 amino acids long. CDR1 is MDHEN and CDR2 is SYDVKM in the germline V gene. CDR3 loop: CASSLSEQPVNEQFF. CDR3 sequence (DNA): TGTGCCAGCAGTTTGTCGGAACAGCCTGTCAATGAGCAGTTCTTC.

The rearrangement links TRBV6-1 to TRBJ2-7, with D uncertain. V gave up 1 base and J gave up 0 bases, with 7 bases separating them. Germline values: CDR1 MNHNS, CDR2 SASEGT. This CDR3 has 14 amino acids. The CDR3 protein is CASSEETSSYEQYF. The CDR3 DNA follows: TGTGCCAGCAGTGAAGAGACAAGCTCCTACGAGCAGTACTTC.

This clone is labeled as medium-sized (0.01 to 0.1%). The chain links TRBV5-1 to TRBJ1-1, with unresolved D. Looked up from germline, CDR1 is SGHRS and CDR2 is YFSETQ. The CDR3 loop spans 11 amino acids. With 3 bases removed from V and 7 bases from J, the gap between germline ends came to 7 bases. The CDR3 DNA follows: TGCGCCAGCAGCTCGGAGAATGAAGCTTTCTTT. Translated, it gives CASSSENEAFF.

The chain couples TRBV2 to TRBJ1-4, with D perhaps TRBD1 (6 bases). V dropped 4 bases and J dropped 7 bases, with 19 bases sitting between them. The germline CDR1 and CDR2 sequences are SNHLY and FYNNEI. The CDR3 consists of 16 residues. The CDR3 nucleotides are TGTGCCAGCAGTGGGACTCAGGGGACGGTGATTGAAAAACTGTTTTTT. Translating gives CASSGTQGTVIEKLFF.

V and J are TRBV28 and TRBJ1-5; the D is unclear. The germline CDR1 and CDR2 sequences are MDHEN and SYDVKM. This CDR3 is 12 amino acids long. V was shortened by 3 bases and J by 4 bases, with 4 bases between the two germline ends. The CDR3 sequence: CASSLRNQPQHF. Written as DNA, the CDR3 is TGTGCCAGCAGTTTGCGGAATCAGCCCCAGCATTTT.

This clone qualifies as medium-sized. V gene TRBV7-2 combines with J gene TRBJ2-3, with unresolved D. CDR1 SGHTA and CDR2 FQGNSA come from the germline V gene. V gave up 6 bases and J gave up 1 base, with 14 bases separating them. This CDR3 region has 15 residues. CDR3 sequence: CASSQLVWGTDTQYF. The CDR3 DNA is TGTGCCAGCAGTCAGCTAGTGTGGGGCACAGATACGCAGTATTTT. The complete variable domain, with remaining parts taken from reference TRBV7-2 and TRBJ2-3, reads GAGVSQSPSNKVTEKGKDVELRCDPISGHTALYWYRQSLGQGLEFLIYFQGNSAPDKSGLPSDRFSAERTGGSVSTLTIQRTQQEDSAVYLCASSQLVWGTDTQYFGPGTRLTVL.

The V and J genes are TRBV5-5 and TRBJ1-2; the match to TRBD1 covers 7 bases. J was trimmed by 2 bases and V by 0 bases; bases with no gene match: 1. The germline V gene encodes CDR1 SGHKS and CDR2 YYEKEE (reference sequence). CDR3 size: 14 residues. The CDR3 DNA is TGTGCCAGCAGCTTGGGGGGACAGAACTATGGCTACACCTTC. Protein sequence: CASSLGGQNYGYTF.

J is TRBJ2-5 and V is TRBV27; 8 nucleotides line up with TRBD1. Germline assignment: CDR1 MNHEY and CDR2 SMNVEV (reference sequence). This CDR3 contains 15 residues. The V gene end was trimmed by 3 bases and the J gene end by 4 bases; junction bases not matched to a gene: 7. CDR3 in amino acids: CASSFLGQGRETQYF. The CDR3 nucleotides are TGTGCCAGCAGTTTCCTCGGACAGGGTCGAGAGACCCAGTACTTC.

CDR3 bases: TGTGCCAGCAGCTTTGGTCCAGGGAAAGGGAATTCACCCCTCCACTTT. This gives the protein CASSFGPGKGNSPLHF. The chain recombines TRBV13 with TRBJ1-6; D possibly corresponds to TRBD1 (5 bases). Trimming cost V 3 bases and J 7 bases, with 16 bases left between them. The CDR3 contains 16 residues. Per germline, CDR1 PRHDT and CDR2 FYEKMQ (reference sequence).

This sequence joins TRBV29-1 and TRBJ1-1; the match to TRBD1 covers 8 bases. This CDR3 is built from 14 residues. The V gene's germline CDR1 is SQVTM and CDR2 ANQGSEA. The V gene end was trimmed by 5 bases and the J gene end by 5 bases; junction bases not matched to a gene: 10. The CDR3 reads CSVCFRTGKTEAFF. The DNA for the CDR3 is TGCAGCGTTTGTTTTAGGACAGGGAAGACTGAAGCTTTCTTT.

This clone showed up just once. The chain combines TRBV11-2 with TRBJ2-1; no firm D call. The CDR3 consists of 16 residues. V was cut by 2 bases and J by 0 bases, with 11 bases left in between. Germline values: CDR1 SGHAT, CDR2 FQNNGV. The CDR3 nucleotides read TGTGCCAGCAGCTTATTCAGCTGGAGCTCCTACAATGAGCAGTTCTTC. Protein product: CASSLFSWSSYNEQFF.

The genes are TRBV29-1 and TRBJ2-5; 7 nucleotides align to TRBD2. The germline CDR1 and CDR2 sequences are SQVTM and ANQGSEA. The CDR3 runs to 12 residues. Unmatched junction bases numbered 2, after V lost 2 bases and J lost 5 bases. DNA of the CDR3: TGCAGCGTTGAACAGGGAGGGGAGACCCAGTACTTC. It is translated as CSVEQGGETQYF.

This chain links TRBV18 with TRBJ2-2; D is possibly TRBD1 (6 bases). The V and J ends lost 2 bases and 4 bases respectively, with 17 bases between them. This CDR3 region has 17 residues. CDR1 is KGHSH, CDR2 LQKENI, per germline. The CDR3 DNA reads TGTGCCAGCTCACCAGGGATTAATGCAGGGGTCACCGGGGAGCTGTTTTTT. As protein: CASSPGINAGVTGELFF.

The V call is TRBV4-1, the J call TRBJ2-3, with D hard to call. Germline lookup yields CDR1 MGHRA and CDR2 YSYEKL. The CDR3 is 14 residues long. V lost 0 bases, J lost 0 bases, and 4 bases lay in between. Written as DNA, the CDR3 is TGCGCCAGCAGCCAAGACCTCAGCACAGATACGCAGTATTTT. Translation gives CASSQDLSTDTQYF.

In nucleotides, the CDR3 is TGTGCCAGCAGCTTAGTGGGGGGACAGAGGAACTCACCCCTCCACTTT. Its translation: CASSLVGGQRNSPLHF. The chain joins TRBV7-9 to TRBJ1-6, with 7 bases lining up with TRBD1. The CDR3 covers 16 residues. With 1 base clipped from V and 10 bases from J, the junction kept 10 bases outside the gene matches. Germline V gene sequence: CDR1 SEHNR, CDR2 FQNEAQ (reference sequence). The full variable domain, with the rest looked up from reference TRBV7-9 and TRBJ1-6, is DTGVSQNPRHKITKRGQNVTFRCDPISEHNRLYWYRQTLGQGPEFLTYFQNEAQLEKSRLLSDRFSAERPKGSFSTLEIQRTEQGDSAMYLCASSLVGGQRNSPLHFGNGTRLTVT.

The V call is TRBV30, the J call TRBJ2-3, with 13 nucleotides matching TRBD2. CDR3 length equals 16 residues. The J segment lost 6 bases and the V segment lost 2 bases, leaving 8 bases of the junction unmatched. Germline CDR1 GTSNPN, CDR2 SVGIG (reference sequence). The CDR3 DNA follows: TGTGCCTGGAGTTTCCGACTAGCGGGGGGCGAGGATACGCAGTATTTT. Translated, it gives CAWSFRLAGGEDTQYF.

The chain links TRBV5-1 to TRBJ2-2; 15 bases line up with TRBD2. CDR3 length: 17 amino acids. The ends lost 0 bases at V and 5 bases at J; junction bases unmatched: 2. CDR1 is SGHRS and CDR2 is YFSETQ in the germline V gene. The CDR3 loop reads CASSLEGLAGGTGELFF. CDR3 coding DNA: TGCGCCAGCAGCTTGGAGGGACTAGCGGGGGGAACCGGGGAGCTGTTTTTT.

The rearrangement uses TRBV19 and TRBJ2-1, with 8 bases identical to TRBD2. Losses at the gene ends were 4 bases for V and 7 bases for J; bases not matched to a gene: 15. The V gene's germline CDR1 is LNHDA and CDR2 SQIVND (reference sequence). The CDR3 runs to 17 residues. The CDR3 DNA reads as TGTGCCAGTAGTACTTACTTACCGGGGGGGCCTGGTAATGAGCAGTTCTTC. This translates into CASSTYLPGGPGNEQFF.

This clone was counted only a few times. The chain links TRBV29-1 to TRBJ1-1, with D unresolved. The V and J ends lost 2 bases and 5 bases respectively, with 15 bases between them. CDR1 and CDR2 (germline): SQVTM, ANQGSEA. The CDR3 consists of 14 residues. The chain's CDR3 is CSVERKGGRTEAFF. The CDR3, as DNA: TGCAGCGTTGAACGGAAGGGAGGTCGAACTGAAGCTTTCTTT.